This paragraph reports one TCR beta chain. What it binds is unknown. The CDR3 runs to 15 residues. Germline V gene data show CDR1 as SGHVS and CDR2 as FNYEAQ. The V end lost 4 bases, the J end lost 0 bases, and 11 bases lay between the germline ends. This sample was included in a study of CD8 T cells in ankylosing spondylitis. General study results and limits: Disease-linked clones reportedly concentrated significantly in matched ankylosing spondylitis synovial fluid. In ankylosing spondylitis blood, a motif of eight highly homologous TCR beta variants appeared characteristic. A number of the motif variants had already been described in reactive arthritis synovial fluid and blood.

In making TCR beta libraries, quantitative 5'-RACE with molecular barcodes was used. TCRdb passed the 5' RACE reads through MiXCR, listing each CDR3 protein once. The sample includes 700,000 or so distinct CDR3 sequences, around a fifth of them seen just once. The specimen was blood, either unsorted or a sorted T cell fraction (not recorded which). This TCR was sampled from a male donor with ankylosing spondylitis. The chain combines TRBV7-6 with TRBJ2-3, with unresolved D. The chain's CDR3 is CASSSFEASTDTQYF. The DNA for the CDR3 is TGTGCCAGCAGCTCCTTTGAGGCTAGCACAGATACGCAGTATTTT.